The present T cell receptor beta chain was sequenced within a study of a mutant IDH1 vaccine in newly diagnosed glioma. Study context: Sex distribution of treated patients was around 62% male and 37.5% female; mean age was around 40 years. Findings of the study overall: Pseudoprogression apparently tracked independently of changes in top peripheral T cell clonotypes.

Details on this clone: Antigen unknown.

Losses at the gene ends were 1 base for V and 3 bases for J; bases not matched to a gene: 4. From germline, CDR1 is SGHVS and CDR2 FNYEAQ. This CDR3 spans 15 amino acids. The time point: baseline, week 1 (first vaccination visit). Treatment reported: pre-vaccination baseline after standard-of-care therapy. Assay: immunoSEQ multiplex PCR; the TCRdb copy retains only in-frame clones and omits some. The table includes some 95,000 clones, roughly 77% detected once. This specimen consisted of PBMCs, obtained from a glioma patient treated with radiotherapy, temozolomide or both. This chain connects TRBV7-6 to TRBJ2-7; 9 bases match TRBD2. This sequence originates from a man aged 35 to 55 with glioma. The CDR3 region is CASSLGSGRDYEQYF. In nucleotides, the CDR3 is TGTGCCAGCAGCTTAGGTAGCGGGAGAGACTACGAGCAGTACTTC.